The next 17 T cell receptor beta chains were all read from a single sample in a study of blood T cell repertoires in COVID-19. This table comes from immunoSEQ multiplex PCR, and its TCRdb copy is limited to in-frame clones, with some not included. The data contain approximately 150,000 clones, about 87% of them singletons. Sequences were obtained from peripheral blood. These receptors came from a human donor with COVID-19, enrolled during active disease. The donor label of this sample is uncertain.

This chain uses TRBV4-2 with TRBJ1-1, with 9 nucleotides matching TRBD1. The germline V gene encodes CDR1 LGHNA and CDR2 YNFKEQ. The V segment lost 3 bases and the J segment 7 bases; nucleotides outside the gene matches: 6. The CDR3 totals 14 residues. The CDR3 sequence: CASSQIGGQGEAFF. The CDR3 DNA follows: TGTGCCAGCAGCCAGATTGGGGGACAGGGTGAAGCTTTCTTT.

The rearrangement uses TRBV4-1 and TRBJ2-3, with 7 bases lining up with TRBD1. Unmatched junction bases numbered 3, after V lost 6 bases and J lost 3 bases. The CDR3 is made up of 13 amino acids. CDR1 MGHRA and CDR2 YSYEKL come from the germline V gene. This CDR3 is CASRRQGTDTQYF. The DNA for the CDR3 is TGCGCCAGCAGGCGACAGGGAACAGATACGCAGTATTTT.

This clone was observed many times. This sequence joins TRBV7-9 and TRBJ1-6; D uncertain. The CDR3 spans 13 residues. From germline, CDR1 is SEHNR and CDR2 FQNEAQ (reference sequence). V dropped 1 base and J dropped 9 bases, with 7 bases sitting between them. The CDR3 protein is CASSLDEGSPLHF. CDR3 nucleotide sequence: TGTGCCAGCAGCTTAGATGAGGGTTCACCCCTCCACTTT.

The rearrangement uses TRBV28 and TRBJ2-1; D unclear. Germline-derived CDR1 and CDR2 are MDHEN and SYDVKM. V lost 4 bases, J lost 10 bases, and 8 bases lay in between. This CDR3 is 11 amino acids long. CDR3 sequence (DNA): TGTGCCAGCAGTTCGGTTGTGGAGCAGTTCTTC. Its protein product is CASSSVVEQFF. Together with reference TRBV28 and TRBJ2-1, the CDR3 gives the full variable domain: DVKVTQSSRYLVKRTGEKVFLECVQDMDHENMFWYRQDPGLGLRLIYFSYDVKMKEKGDIPEGYSVSREKKERFSLILESASTNQTSMYLCASSSVVEQFFGPGTRLTVL.

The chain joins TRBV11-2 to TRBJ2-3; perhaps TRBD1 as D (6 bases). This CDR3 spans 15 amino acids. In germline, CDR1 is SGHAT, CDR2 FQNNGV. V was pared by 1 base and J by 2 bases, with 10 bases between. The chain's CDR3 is CASSLAGVLTDTQYF. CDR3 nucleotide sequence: TGTGCCAGCAGCTTAGCAGGGGTACTCACAGATACGCAGTATTTT.

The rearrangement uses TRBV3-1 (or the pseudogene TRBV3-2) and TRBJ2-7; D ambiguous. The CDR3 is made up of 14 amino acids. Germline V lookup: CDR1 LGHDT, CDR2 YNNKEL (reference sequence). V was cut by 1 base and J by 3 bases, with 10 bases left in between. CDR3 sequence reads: CASSQGQAVYEQYF. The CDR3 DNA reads TGTGCCAGCAGCCAAGGGCAGGCAGTCTACGAGCAGTACTTC.

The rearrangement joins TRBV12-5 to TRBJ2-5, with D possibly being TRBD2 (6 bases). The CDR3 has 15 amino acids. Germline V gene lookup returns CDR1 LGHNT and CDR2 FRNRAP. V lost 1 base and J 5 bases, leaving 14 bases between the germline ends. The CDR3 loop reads CASGLGSRGSETQYF. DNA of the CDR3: TGTGCTAGTGGTTTGGGCAGCCGGGGGAGCGAGACCCAGTACTTC.

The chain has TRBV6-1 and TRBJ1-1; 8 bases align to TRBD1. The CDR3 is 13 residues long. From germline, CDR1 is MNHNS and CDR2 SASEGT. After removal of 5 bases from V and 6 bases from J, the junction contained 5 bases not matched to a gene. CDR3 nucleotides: TGTGCCAGCAGTAATCAGGGGGCGGCTGAAGCTTTCTTT. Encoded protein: CASSNQGAAEAFF.

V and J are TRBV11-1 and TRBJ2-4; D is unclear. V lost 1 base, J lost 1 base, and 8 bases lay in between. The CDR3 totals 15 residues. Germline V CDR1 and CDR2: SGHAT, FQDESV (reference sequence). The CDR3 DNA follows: TGTGCCAGCAGCTTAGTGGCCGGGGCCAAAAACATTCAGTACTTC. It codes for CASSLVAGAKNIQYF.

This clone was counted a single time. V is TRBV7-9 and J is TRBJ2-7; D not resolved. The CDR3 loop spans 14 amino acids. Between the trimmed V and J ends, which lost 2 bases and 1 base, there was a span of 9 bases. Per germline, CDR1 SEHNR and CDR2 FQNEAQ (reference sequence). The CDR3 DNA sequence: TGTGCCAGCAGCTTACTCTCCCGTTCCTACGAGCAGTACTTC. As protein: CASSLLSRSYEQYF.

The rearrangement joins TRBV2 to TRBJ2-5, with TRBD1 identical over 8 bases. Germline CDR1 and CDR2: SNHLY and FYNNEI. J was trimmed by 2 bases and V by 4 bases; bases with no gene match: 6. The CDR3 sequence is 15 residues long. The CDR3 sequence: CASSGQGMGQETQYF. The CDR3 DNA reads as TGTGCCAGCAGTGGACAGGGGATGGGACAAGAGACCCAGTACTTC.

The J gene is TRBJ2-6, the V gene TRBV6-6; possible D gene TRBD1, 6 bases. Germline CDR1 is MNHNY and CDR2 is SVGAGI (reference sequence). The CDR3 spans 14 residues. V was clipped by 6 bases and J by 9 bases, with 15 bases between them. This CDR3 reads CASSPSGTYNVLTF. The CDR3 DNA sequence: TGTGCCAGCAGCCCCTCCGGGACATACAACGTCCTGACTTTC.

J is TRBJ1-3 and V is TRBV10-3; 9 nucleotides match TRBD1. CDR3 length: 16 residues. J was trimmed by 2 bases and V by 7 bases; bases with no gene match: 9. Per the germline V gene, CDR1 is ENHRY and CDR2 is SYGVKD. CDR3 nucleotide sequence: TGTGCCATCAACCCCGGGACAGGGAAGGCTGGAAACACCATATATTTT. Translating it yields CAINPGTGKAGNTIYF.

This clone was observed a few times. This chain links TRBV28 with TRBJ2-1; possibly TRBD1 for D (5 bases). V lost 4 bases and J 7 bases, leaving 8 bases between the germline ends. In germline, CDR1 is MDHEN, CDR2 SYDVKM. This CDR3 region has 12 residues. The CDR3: CASSSRQNEQFF. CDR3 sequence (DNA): TGTGCCAGCAGTTCACGACAGAATGAGCAGTTCTTC. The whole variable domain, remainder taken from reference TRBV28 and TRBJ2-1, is DVKVTQSSRYLVKRTGEKVFLECVQDMDHENMFWYRQDPGLGLRLIYFSYDVKMKEKGDIPEGYSVSREKKERFSLILESASTNQTSMYLCASSSRQNEQFFGPGTRLTVL.

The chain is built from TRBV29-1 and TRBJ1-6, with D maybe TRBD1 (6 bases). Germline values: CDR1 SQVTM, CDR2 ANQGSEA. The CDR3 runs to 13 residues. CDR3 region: CRGGGPYNSPLHF. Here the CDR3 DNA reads TGCAGGGGCGGGGGGCCCTATAATTCACCCCTCCACTTT. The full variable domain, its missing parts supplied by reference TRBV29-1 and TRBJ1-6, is SAVISQKPSRDICQRGTSLTIQCQVDSQVTMMFWYRQQPGQSLTLIATANQGSEATYESGFVIDKFPISRPNLTFSTLTVSNMSPEDSSIYLCRGGGPYNSPLHFGNGTRLTVT.

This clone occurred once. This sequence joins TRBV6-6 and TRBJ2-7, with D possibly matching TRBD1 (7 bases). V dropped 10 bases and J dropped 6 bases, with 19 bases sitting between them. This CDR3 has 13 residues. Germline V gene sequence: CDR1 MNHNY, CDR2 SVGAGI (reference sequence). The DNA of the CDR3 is TGTGCCACCCTTCAGGGTCAGGGGGGCGAGCAGTACTTC. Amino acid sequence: CATLQGQGGEQYF.

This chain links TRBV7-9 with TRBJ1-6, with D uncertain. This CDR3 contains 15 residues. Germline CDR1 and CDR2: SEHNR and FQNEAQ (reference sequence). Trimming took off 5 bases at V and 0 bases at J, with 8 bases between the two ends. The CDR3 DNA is TGTGCCAGCAGCCCGGGAGTCTCCTATAATTCACCCCTCCACTTT. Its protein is CASSPGVSYNSPLHF.